A single sample gave rise to the 27 T cell receptor beta chains below, sequenced in a study of memory CD4+ T cells and cytomegalovirus serostatus. Single viable CD3+CD4+CD8-CD45RO+ cells were sorted as the memory CD4+ T cells. The protocol was immunoSEQ multiplex PCR, while the TCRdb copy is restricted to in-frame clones and leaves out a portion. The table includes some 39,000 clones, roughly 83% detected once. Sequenced sample: memory CD4+ T cells from blood. These receptors were taken from an adult in good health and CMV-seronegative.

The CDR3, as DNA: TGTGCCAGTAGTTTAGGTATCTACGGCGGGGAGCTGTTTTTT. Encoded protein: CASSLGIYGGELFF. This chain links TRBV19 with TRBJ2-2; unclear D gene. The V end lost 5 bases, the J end lost 7 bases, and 14 bases lay between the germline ends. Germline CDR1 and CDR2: LNHDA and SQIVND (reference sequence). CDR3 length: 14 amino acids. Together with reference TRBV19 and TRBJ2-2, the CDR3 gives the full variable domain: DGGITQSPKYLFRKEGQNVTLSCEQNLNHDAMYWYRQDPGQGLRLIYYSQIVNDFQKGDIAEGYSVSREKKESFPLTVTSAQKNPTAFYLCASSLGIYGGELFFGEGSRLTVL.

J is TRBJ1-2 and V is TRBV6-5; D remains unclear. The V gene's germline CDR1 is MNHEY and CDR2 SVGAGI. V lost 5 bases and J 8 bases, leaving 21 bases between the germline ends. The CDR3 contains 15 residues. CDR3 nucleotide sequence: TGTGCCAGCAGTCTTATGCGATACCCAATAGCCGGCTACACCTTC. Its protein is CASSLMRYPIAGYTF.

J is TRBJ2-6 and V is TRBV18; D is perhaps TRBD1 (5 bases). This CDR3 has 16 amino acids. Trimming took 3 bases from V and 0 from J, leaving 9 bases between them. Per the germline V gene, CDR1 is KGHSH and CDR2 is LQKENI. The CDR3 nucleotides are TGTGCCAGCTCACCCAACGGACACTCTGGGGCCAACGTCCTGACTTTC. Amino acids: CASSPNGHSGANVLTF.

In this sample, this clone turned up once. The rearrangement joins TRBV15 to TRBJ2-2, with D tentatively TRBD1 (5 bases). Trimming pared 2 bases from V and 4 bases from J, leaving 17 bases between. The germline V gene has CDR1 LNHNV and CDR2 YYDKDF (reference sequence). The CDR3 is made up of 17 amino acids. The CDR3 DNA sequence: TGTGCCACCAGCAGAAACCGCCCACGACAGACCACCGGGGAGCTGTTTTTT. This gives the protein CATSRNRPRQTTGELFF.

The rearrangement links TRBV19 to TRBJ2-3, with TRBD2 identical over 12 bases. V shed 7 bases and J 9 bases; nucleotides not matched to a gene: 11. The CDR3 is 15 amino acids. The germline V gene encodes CDR1 LNHDA and CDR2 SQIVND (reference sequence). Here the CDR3 reads CASTPTSGGSWTQYF. The CDR3, as DNA: TGTGCCAGTACCCCGACTAGCGGGGGCTCCTGGACGCAGTATTTT.

The V gene is TRBV6-1, the J gene TRBJ2-3; no reliable D call. The CDR3 runs 14 residues. Germline V gives CDR1 MNHNS, CDR2 SASEGT. V was trimmed by 7 bases and J by 0 bases, leaving 11 bases between them. The CDR3 coding sequence is TGTGCCAGCACCAAGGGTCGGAGCACAGATACGCAGTATTTT. Translating gives CASTKGRSTDTQYF.

The V call is TRBV30, the J call TRBJ2-7; D remains unclear. V was clipped by 1 base and J by 5 bases, with 9 bases between them. The CDR3 has 12 residues. Per the germline V gene, CDR1 is GTSNPN and CDR2 is SVGIG (reference sequence). The CDR3 DNA reads as TGTGCCTGGAGTGCTTTGATGGACGAGCAGTACTTC. Translation: CAWSALMDEQYF.

This sequence joins TRBV4-1 and TRBJ1-2; 9 bases match TRBD1. The CDR3 loop spans 14 amino acids. Germline loops: CDR1 MGHRA, CDR2 YSYEKL. J gave up 7 bases and V 3 bases, and 6 bases lay outside the gene matches. The CDR3 coding sequence is TGCGCCAGCAGCCATAGGGACAGGGTAATTGGCTACACCTTC. Translation gives CASSHRDRVIGYTF.

J is TRBJ1-3 and V is TRBV2, with TRBD1 matching over 7 bases. V gave up 6 bases and J gave up 2 bases; unmatched junction bases: 1. There are 13 residues in the CDR3. CDR1 is SNHLY, CDR2 FYNNEI, per germline. CDR3 in amino acids: CASRGTAGNTIYF. The DNA for the CDR3 is TGTGCCAGCAGGGGGACAGCTGGAAACACCATATATTTT.

V gene TRBV5-8 combines with J gene TRBJ2-1; TRBD1 matches 7 bases. CDR1 and CDR2 (germline): SGHTS, YDEGEE. V was pared by 5 bases and J by 5 bases, with 4 bases of the junction left unmatched. There are 13 residues in the CDR3. DNA of the CDR3: TGTGCCAGCAGAGGGACAGATCACAATGAGCAGTTCTTC. Residues: CASRGTDHNEQFF. Complete variable domain (other parts from reference TRBV5-8 and TRBJ2-1): EAGVTQSPTHLIKTRGQQATLRCSPISGHTSVYWYQQALGLGLQFLLWYDEGEERNRGNFPPRFSGRQFPNYSSELNVNALELEDSALYLCASRGTDHNEQFFGPGTRLTVL.

The chain couples TRBV6-1 to TRBJ2-6, with D hard to call. The V end was cut by 5 bases, the J end by 0 bases, with 5 bases between. Germline V gene data show CDR1 as MNHNS and CDR2 as SASEGT. The CDR3 consists of 14 residues. For the CDR3, the DNA is TGTGCCAGCAGTCAGCACTCTGGGGCCAACGTCCTGACTTTC. Protein sequence: CASSQHSGANVLTF.

The V call is TRBV10-2, the J call TRBJ1-5; D unclear. Deletions cut 1 base from V and 6 bases from J, with 16 bases between. CDR3 length equals 16 residues. Germline V gene lookup returns CDR1 WSHSY and CDR2 SAAADI. CDR3 bases: TGCGCCAGCAGTGAGTGGGGATACAGTATCGGTCAGCCCCAGCATTTT. Its translation: CASSEWGYSIGQPQHF.

This clone showed up just a few times. The rearrangement links TRBV7-9 to TRBJ1-2, with a possible D match to TRBD1 (6 bases). The V and J ends lost 1 base and 6 bases respectively, with 12 bases between them. The germline CDR1 and CDR2 sequences are SEHNR and FQNEAQ (reference sequence). The CDR3 contains 14 residues. The CDR3 is CASSLVPGEDGYTF. For the CDR3, the DNA is TGTGCCAGCAGCTTAGTTCCAGGGGAGGATGGCTACACCTTC.

The chain links TRBV4-2 to TRBJ2-5; D might be TRBD1 (5 bases). The ends were cut back, 0 bases at V and 4 bases at J, with 9 bases in the middle. Germline V gene data show CDR1 as LGHNA and CDR2 as YNFKEQ. CDR3 length: 14 residues. CDR3 region: CASSQERGSETQYF. CDR3 DNA sequence: TGTGCCAGCAGCCAAGAAAGGGGCTCAGAGACCCAGTACTTC.

This chain joins TRBV6-5 and TRBJ1-5, with a possible D match to TRBD1 (5 bases). This CDR3 is 15 amino acids long. The V gene's germline CDR1 is MNHEY and CDR2 SVGAGI. V lost 6 bases and J 2 bases, leaving 14 bases between the germline ends. The CDR3 loop is CASSSDSFGNQPQHF. CDR3 sequence (DNA): TGTGCCAGCAGCTCTGACAGTTTTGGCAATCAGCCCCAGCATTTT.

V and J are TRBV7-1 and TRBJ2-5, with 11 bases lining up with TRBD1. TRBV7-1 counts as an open reading frame of uncertain function. With V trimmed by 5 bases and J by 4 bases, 9 bases remained unmatched. The length of the CDR3 is 16 residues. The CDR3 loop reads CASSRTSGTGGETQYF. CDR3 bases: TGTGCCAGCAGCCGCACATCCGGGACAGGGGGAGAGACCCAGTACTTC.

The DNA for the CDR3 is TGCGCCAGCAGCCCGGGATCGCTAGCGGGGGGCGGTGGCAATGAGCAGTTCTTC. It codes for CASSPGSLAGGGGNEQFF. The V call is TRBV5-1, the J call TRBJ2-1; 11 bases are a match to TRBD2. The junction had 15 bases not matched to a gene; V was cut back by 4 bases and J by 6 bases. CDR3 length: 18 residues. Germline CDR1 is SGHRS and CDR2 is YFSETQ.

The J gene is TRBJ2-7, the V gene TRBV7-9, with 11 positions matching TRBD1. Germline CDR1 and CDR2: SEHNR and FQNEAQ (reference sequence). This CDR3 has 12 residues. CDR3 nucleotide sequence: TGTGTCTCCGGGACAGGGGGTTACGAGCAGTACTTC. Translation: CVSGTGGYEQYF. The complete variable domain, with remaining parts taken from reference TRBV7-9 and TRBJ2-7, reads DTGVSQNPRHKITKRGQNVTFRCDPISEHNRLYWYRQTLGQGPEFLTYFQNEAQLEKSRLLSDRFSAERPKGSFSTLEIQRTEQGDSAMYLCVSGTGGYEQYFGPGTRLTVT.

The chain joins TRBV14 to TRBJ1-2; no reliable D call. The CDR3 consists of 12 residues. V shed 5 bases and J shed 4 bases, with 8 bases lying between them. Germline V lookup: CDR1 SGHDN, CDR2 FVKESK. CDR3 DNA: TGTGCCAGCAGCGGAAGTAGCTATGGCTACACCTTC. As protein: CASSGSSYGYTF.

About this clone: This may be a read error, as it is one base from a much larger clone. This CDR3 is also generated by other DNA sequences in the sample. The V gene is TRBV5-6, the J gene TRBJ1-2; no clear D. Germline loops: CDR1 SGHDT, CDR2 YYEEEE. With 2 bases removed from V and 14 bases from J, the gap between germline ends came to 13 bases. CDR3 length equals 11 residues. This CDR3 is CASSLGFLMTF. CDR3 nucleotide sequence: TGTGCCAGCAGCTTAGGGTTTCTTATGACCTTC.

V and J are TRBV30 and TRBJ1-6, with D possibly TRBD1 on 5 matching bases. Trimming left V 0 bases short and J 6 bases short, with 12 bases between. The CDR3 is 15 residues long. The germline CDR1 and CDR2 sequences are GTSNPN and SVGIG (reference sequence). CDR3 in amino acids: CAWSVPGQANSPLHF. DNA of the CDR3: TGTGCCTGGAGTGTCCCGGGGCAAGCTAATTCACCCCTCCACTTT.

The chain joins TRBV10-3 to TRBJ1-1; a weak D match, TRBD1 (5 bases). The germline gives CDR1 ENHRY, CDR2 SYGVKD. This CDR3 has 14 residues. Trimming stripped 3 bases from V and 1 base from J, with 9 bases between. CDR3 nucleotides: TGTGCCATCAGTGACTCCAGGGAGAACACTGAAGCTTTCTTT. It codes for CAISDSRENTEAFF.

This CDR3 is CASRGDRRQIYNEQFF. In DNA form, the CDR3 reads TGTGCCAGCAGGGGGGACAGGCGCCAAATCTACAATGAGCAGTTCTTC. The chain links TRBV25-1 to TRBJ2-1, with TRBD1 identical over 8 bases. V shed 6 bases, J shed 3 bases, and the junction held 10 bases outside the gene matches. This CDR3 has 16 residues. Per germline, CDR1 MGHDK and CDR2 SYGVNS.

The chain combines TRBV12-5 with TRBJ1-5, with no clear D. There are 13 residues in the CDR3. Trimming took 7 bases from V and 1 from J, leaving 8 bases between them. Germline V gene lookup returns CDR1 LGHNT and CDR2 FRNRAP. The CDR3 protein is CASAQESNQPQHF. The CDR3 nucleotides are TGTGCTAGTGCCCAGGAGAGCAATCAGCCCCAGCATTTT.

A few counts support this clone. The J gene is TRBJ2-2, the V gene TRBV4-1; D perhaps matches TRBD2 (5 bases). The V gene's germline CDR1 is MGHRA and CDR2 YSYEKL. Trimming took 0 bases from V and 1 from J, leaving 12 bases between them. The CDR3 extends over 17 amino acids. DNA of the CDR3: TGCGCCAGCAGCCAAGAATGGCTAGCCGGGAACACCGGGGAGCTGTTTTTT. As protein: CASSQEWLAGNTGELFF.

The chain has TRBV5-6 and TRBJ1-3, with TRBD1 identical over 9 bases. In germline, CDR1 is SGHDT, CDR2 YYEEEE. The length of the CDR3 is 14 residues. The trim removed 4 bases at V and 6 bases at J, leaving 5 bases unmatched. CDR3 sequence (DNA): TGTGCCAGCAGCCCTTGGACAGGGGAAAACACCATATATTTT. It codes for CASSPWTGENTIYF.

The chain recombines TRBV6-5 with TRBJ1-5; the D gene is possibly TRBD1 (5 bases). The CDR3 runs 16 residues. Germline CDR1 MNHEY, CDR2 SVGAGI. Trimming pared 4 bases from V and 2 bases from J, leaving 15 bases between. The CDR3 spells CASSSGQGLGNQPQHF. DNA of the CDR3: TGTGCCAGCAGTTCTGGGCAGGGTTTGGGCAATCAGCCCCAGCATTTT.